A single sample is the source of the 32 T cell receptor beta chains below, sequenced in a study of a mutant IDH1 vaccine in newly diagnosed glioma. Clones were sequenced by immunoSEQ multiplex PCR, and TCRdb holds only the in-frame ones, with some missing. Among roughly 130,000 clones listed, roughly 78% were seen once. No antigen has been identified for these receptors. Time point in this sample: week 11, during vaccination. Each vaccine dose was 300 ug of mutant IDH1 20-mer peptide, with topical imiquimod. The starting material was PBMCs, obtained from a glioma patient whose treatment included an IDH1 peptide vaccine. These receptors were collected from a man between 40 and 49 years old with glioma.

This chain connects TRBV11-2 to TRBJ2-1; D tentatively fits TRBD1 or TRBD2 (6 bases each). This CDR3 has 16 amino acids. Germline V gene lookup returns CDR1 SGHAT and CDR2 FQNNGV. Trimming stripped 5 bases from V and 9 bases from J, with 23 bases between. Here the CDR3 reads CASSLQGGRGLSEQFF. CDR3 bases: TGTGCCAGCAGCCTCCAGGGAGGCAGGGGCTTAAGTGAGCAGTTCTTC.

This chain connects TRBV6-1 to TRBJ2-2; D possibly corresponds to TRBD2 (6 bases). V lost 1 base to trimming and J lost 4 bases, with 13 bases between them. The CDR3 is made up of 16 amino acids. Germline V gene sequence: CDR1 MNHNS, CDR2 SASEGT. The CDR3 here is CASSEESAGVTGELFF. Written as DNA, the CDR3 is TGTGCCAGCAGTGAAGAATCAGCGGGCGTCACCGGGGAGCTGTTTTTT.

The chain recombines TRBV19 with TRBJ1-2; 8 bases align to TRBD1. Germline V gene sequence: CDR1 LNHDA, CDR2 SQIVND (reference sequence). V shed 2 bases and J 6 bases; nucleotides not matched to a gene: 11. The CDR3 runs to 16 residues. CDR3 DNA: TGTGCCAGTAGTATACAACTAACCGGGACAGGTAATGGCTACACCTTC. This codes for CASSIQLTGTGNGYTF.

Points on this clone: A read error may produce the germline difference seen at one junction end. The J gene is TRBJ2-7, the V gene TRBV2, with TRBD1 matching over 10 bases. This CDR3 spans 12 amino acids. Germline V gene sequence: CDR1 SNHLY, CDR2 FYNNEI. CDR3 nucleotides: TGTGCCAGCAGCCCACGGGGGGACAGGGGTAACTTC. Encoded protein: CASSPRGDRGNF. The whole variable domain, remainder taken from reference TRBV2 and TRBJ2-7, is EPEVTQTPSHQVTQMGQEVILRCVPISNHLYFYWYRQILGQKVEFLVSFYNNEISEKSEIFDDQFSVERPDGSNFTLKIRSTKLEDSAMYFCASSPRGDRGNFGPGTRLTVT.

The rearrangement links TRBV6-1 to TRBJ2-7; maybe TRBD1 (6 bases). The V end was cut by 7 bases, the J end by 0 bases, with 7 bases between. The V gene's germline CDR1 is MNHNS and CDR2 SASEGT. The CDR3 runs 12 residues. The CDR3 loop reads CASTGASYEQYF. The CDR3 DNA reads as TGTGCCAGCACAGGGGCCTCCTACGAGCAGTACTTC.

The chain couples TRBV13 to TRBJ2-3; D possibly corresponds to TRBD2 (5 bases). Germline V lookup: CDR1 PRHDT, CDR2 FYEKMQ (reference sequence). The CDR3 loop spans 16 amino acids. Trimming removed 5 bases at V and 2 bases at J, with 17 bases between. The CDR3 DNA follows: TGTGCCAGCAGCCCTCGACTACGTTTGGACACAGATACGCAGTATTTT. Amino acids: CASSPRLRLDTDTQYF. The variable domain in full, completed from reference TRBV13 and TRBJ2-3, reads AAGVIQSPRHLIKEKRETATLKCYPIPRHDTVYWYQQGPGQDPQFLISFYEKMQSDKGSIPDRFSAQQFSDYHSELNMSSLELGDSALYFCASSPRLRLDTDTQYFGPGTRLTVL.

The chain recombines TRBV5-8 with TRBJ2-7; 9 bases line up with TRBD1. CDR1 and CDR2 from the germline V gene are SGHTS and YDEGEE. This CDR3 spans 15 amino acids. The junction had 8 bases not matched to a gene; V was cut back by 3 bases and J by 4 bases. The CDR3 loop reads CASSSQGAFIYEQYF. The CDR3 region has the DNA TGTGCCAGCAGCTCACAGGGGGCGTTTATATACGAGCAGTACTTC.

This clone was recorded only once. Its ends do not fully match the called genes, so a read error is possible. The rearrangement uses TRBV7-9 and TRBJ1-2; a weak D match, TRBD1 (5 bases). The germline V gene encodes CDR1 SEHNR and CDR2 FQNEAQ (reference sequence). This CDR3 is built from 14 residues. The CDR3 DNA is TGTGCCGGCAGCTCCGAGGGGCTCGTCTATGGCTACACCTTC. Protein sequence: CAGSSEGLVYGYTF.

This clone has just one count. The chain recombines TRBV7-2 with TRBJ2-1; TRBD2 matches 12 bases. Germline V CDR1 and CDR2: SGHTA, FQGNSA. This CDR3 contains 16 residues. Unmatched junction bases numbered 2, after V lost 3 bases and J lost 2 bases. CDR3 bases: TGTGCCAGCAGCTTCCGGACTAGCGGGACCTACAATGAGCAGTTCTTC. Amino acids: CASSFRTSGTYNEQFF.

In this sample, this clone turned up a few times. This chain links TRBV7-8 with TRBJ2-1; no firm D call. The CDR3 is made up of 12 amino acids. V lost 0 bases, J lost 4 bases, and 1 base lay in between. Germline V gene sequence: CDR1 SGHVS, CDR2 FQNEAQ. CDR3 bases: TGTGCCAGCAGCTTAGCTTACAATGAGCAGTTCTTC. It specifies CASSLAYNEQFF.

The V gene is TRBV7-8, the J gene TRBJ1-1; D remains ambiguous. The germline gives CDR1 SGHVS, CDR2 FQNEAQ. The CDR3 totals 13 residues. V was clipped by 5 bases and J by 8 bases, with 15 bases between them. CDR3 DNA sequence: TGTGCCAGCAGCCTAAATAGGCTCGGGGAAGCTTTCTTT. Its protein is CASSLNRLGEAFF.

The CDR3 region is CASRSRDRVTEAFF. CDR3 DNA: TGTGCCAGCAGAAGCCGGGACAGGGTTACTGAAGCTTTCTTT. The rearrangement joins TRBV5-4 to TRBJ1-1; 9 bases agree with TRBD1. V was clipped by 5 bases and J by 5 bases; unmatched bases: 7. Germline V gives CDR1 SGHNT, CDR2 YYREEE (reference sequence). This CDR3 has 14 residues.

The chain couples TRBV6-6 to TRBJ2-7; TRBD1 or TRBD2 may be the D gene (5 bases each). The CDR3 covers 14 residues. Trimming took 0 bases from V and 2 from J, leaving 8 bases between them. Germline CDR1 and CDR2: MNHNY and SVGAGI (reference sequence). Here the CDR3 reads CASSYSTGPYEQYF. The DNA of the CDR3 is TGTGCCAGCAGTTACTCCACGGGGCCCTACGAGCAGTACTTC.

CDR3 nucleotides: TGTGCCACCAGCACCAGAGGGGGGGAAGAGACCCAGTACTTC. It translates to CATSTRGGEETQYF. The V call is TRBV15, the J call TRBJ2-5; perhaps TRBD2 as D (7 bases). Germline V lookup: CDR1 LNHNV, CDR2 YYDKDF (reference sequence). The V end lost 4 bases, the J end lost 3 bases, and 12 bases lay between the germline ends. The CDR3 extends over 14 amino acids. The whole variable domain, filled in from reference TRBV15 and TRBJ2-5, reads DAMVIQNPRYQVTQFGKPVTLSCSQTLNHNVMYWYQQKSSQAPKLLFHYYDKDFNNEADTPDNFQSRRPNTSFCFLDIRSPGLGDTAMYLCATSTRGGEETQYFGPGTRLLVL.

The chain employs TRBV14 and TRBJ2-1; D remains unclear. V shed 3 bases and J shed 3 bases, with 15 bases lying between them. CDR1 SGHDN and CDR2 FVKESK come from the germline V gene. CDR3 length: 16 residues. The CDR3, as DNA: TGTGCCAGCAGCCATTACGGCGCGGATTTCTACAATGAGCAGTTCTTC. The encoded protein is CASSHYGADFYNEQFF.

The rearrangement joins TRBV6-5 to TRBJ2-7, with no clear D. V was cut by 6 bases and J by 0 bases, with 15 bases left in between. Germline values: CDR1 MNHEY, CDR2 SVGAGI. The length of the CDR3 is 15 residues. CDR3 sequence reads: CASRTQPVSSYEQYF. CDR3 nucleotide sequence: TGTGCCAGCAGGACTCAACCAGTAAGCTCCTACGAGCAGTACTTC.

V is TRBV6-1 and J is TRBJ2-7; 8 bases map to TRBD1. The CDR3 covers 16 residues. Trimming removed 3 bases from V and 4 bases from J; junction bases left unmatched: 11. Germline loops: CDR1 MNHNS, CDR2 SASEGT. The CDR3 loop is CASSEFGRDRLYEQYF. In DNA, the CDR3 is TGTGCCAGCAGTGAGTTTGGTCGGGACAGGTTGTACGAGCAGTACTTC.

The rearrangement joins TRBV6-6 to TRBJ2-1, with 8 bases matching TRBD1. Trimming at V came to 6 bases and at J to 5 bases, leaving 6 bases not matched to a gene. The CDR3 is made up of 14 amino acids. Germline CDR1 reads MNHNY; CDR2 reads SVGAGI (reference sequence). The CDR3 nucleotides are TGTGCCAGCAGACCGAGGACAGGGAACAATGAGCAGTTCTTC. The encoded protein is CASRPRTGNNEQFF.

The chain is built from TRBV7-9 and TRBJ2-3; D remains unclear. Trimming pared 5 bases from V and 6 bases from J, leaving 9 bases between. This CDR3 spans 12 amino acids. Germline V lookup: CDR1 SEHNR, CDR2 FQNEAQ (reference sequence). In DNA form, the CDR3 reads TGTGCCAGCAGCCAGGTAGTTGATACGCAGTATTTT. Its translation is CASSQVVDTQYF.

This rearrangement joins TRBV7-9 to TRBJ1-6; D might be TRBD1 (5 bases). The CDR3 covers 13 residues. V was pared by 11 bases and J by 8 bases, with 16 bases between. Germline values: CDR1 SEHNR, CDR2 FQNEAQ (reference sequence). This CDR3 reads CAGGLGSDSPLHF. The CDR3 DNA is TGTGCCGGGGGTTTGGGATCGGATTCACCCCTCCACTTT.

This chain links TRBV5-6 with TRBJ1-1; D is ambiguous. CDR1 and CDR2 from the germline V gene are SGHDT and YYEEEE. V lost 2 bases to trimming and J lost 7 bases, with 12 bases between them. There are 13 residues in the CDR3. Written as DNA, the CDR3 is TGTGCCAGCAGCTTCAGTGACCGAGGTGAAGCTTTCTTT. Its translation is CASSFSDRGEAFF.

This clone was recorded a few times. The chain couples TRBV4-1 to TRBJ1-5; a weak D match, TRBD1 (6 bases). The germline CDR1 and CDR2 sequences are MGHRA and YSYEKL. The CDR3 is made up of 16 amino acids. Trimming left V 3 bases short and J 4 bases short, with 16 bases between. Here the CDR3 DNA reads TGCGCCAGCAGCCAGCCGACAGGCCCGGGGAATCAGCCCCAGCATTTT. This gives the protein CASSQPTGPGNQPQHF.

CDR3 sequence reads: CASSQETRGTQYF. The CDR3 coding sequence is TGTGCCAGCAGCCAGGAGACTAGAGGGACCCAGTACTTC. This chain joins TRBV4-2 and TRBJ2-5; maybe TRBD2 (6 bases). Between the trimmed V and J ends, which lost 3 bases and 7 bases, there was a span of 12 bases. This CDR3 spans 13 amino acids. CDR1 and CDR2 from the germline V gene are LGHNA and YNFKEQ.

In its sample, this clone was seen once. CDR3 loop: CAISLSRGAEGTGELFF. CDR3 in DNA: TGTGCCATCAGCCTGTCGCGGGGGGCCGAAGGCACCGGGGAGCTGTTTTTT. This chain connects TRBV10-3 to TRBJ2-2; TRBD2 matches 8 bases. The CDR3 is made up of 17 amino acids. V was pared by 6 bases and J by 4 bases, with 13 bases of the junction left unmatched. The germline V gene has CDR1 ENHRY and CDR2 SYGVKD.

V usage is TRBV7-2 and J usage is TRBJ1-2; tentative D call: TRBD1 (5 bases). The CDR3 contains 12 residues. Germline-derived CDR1 and CDR2 are SGHTA and FQGNSA. Trimming cost V 7 bases and J 6 bases, with 12 bases left between them. CDR3 residues: CASTHDSHGYTF. CDR3 nucleotides: TGTGCCAGCACTCACGACAGCCATGGCTACACCTTC.

J is TRBJ2-1 and V is TRBV27; D is ambiguous. V lost 5 bases and J 5 bases, leaving 13 bases between the germline ends. Germline lookup yields CDR1 MNHEY and CDR2 SMNVEV (reference sequence). CDR3 size: 14 residues. The CDR3 reads CASSPFSSDNEQFF. DNA for the CDR3: TGTGCCAGCAGTCCCTTTAGTTCGGACAATGAGCAGTTCTTC.

Comments on this clone: Because the CDR3 is missing its conserved closing phenylalanine or tryptophan, this is likely a read error. The DNA is omitted, as the CDR3 cannot be located on it reliably, and the CDR3 follows TCRdb's listing. V and J are TRBV2 and TRBJ2-7; TRBD1, the table's D call, was not compared with the DNA. The CDR3 is 11 amino acids long, termini counted. Looked up from germline, CDR1 is SNHLY and CDR2 is FYNNEI. This CDR3 reads CASSEDSSLIL.

This clone was counted between two and nine times. The V and J genes are TRBV5-1 and TRBJ2-5; D uncertain. The CDR3 is made up of 11 amino acids. CDR1 and CDR2 from the germline V gene are SGHRS and YFSETQ. V shed 2 bases and J shed 5 bases, with 4 bases lying between them. The CDR3 nucleotides read TGCGCCAGCAGCTTCGGGGAGACCCAGTACTTC. This encodes CASSFGETQYF.

The chain employs TRBV5-6 and TRBJ2-7, with 8 bases fitting TRBD1. The CDR3 spans 15 residues. Germline V gives CDR1 SGHDT, CDR2 YYEEEE. With V trimmed by 4 bases and J by 0 bases, 6 bases remained unmatched. The CDR3 DNA sequence: TGTGCCAGCAGCGACCCGACAGGGGCCTCCTACGAGCAGTACTTC. Protein sequence: CASSDPTGASYEQYF.

The gene calls are TRBV19 and TRBJ2-6; TRBD1 agrees at 8 bases. V trimming: 4 bases; J trimming: 4 bases; junction bases outside the gene matches: 6. The V gene's germline CDR1 is LNHDA and CDR2 SQIVND (reference sequence). CDR3 length equals 16 residues. CDR3 DNA sequence: TGTGCCAGTAGTAAACAGGGGGTGTTAGGGGCCAACGTCCTGACTTTC. Translating gives CASSKQGVLGANVLTF.

This clone showed up just once. This chain links TRBV19 with TRBJ2-3; 7 bases line up with TRBD2. Germline trimming cut 0 bases from V and 0 bases from J; bases unmatched to any gene: 6. CDR3 size: 17 residues. Germline V gene data show CDR1 as LNHDA and CDR2 as SQIVND (reference sequence). Here the CDR3 DNA reads TGTGCCAGTAGTATAGATCTACGAGCGGGGAGCACAGATACGCAGTATTTT. Protein: CASSIDLRAGSTDTQYF.

The chain carries TRBV5-4 and TRBJ2-3; no reliable D call. The CDR3 loop spans 13 amino acids. With 4 bases removed from V and 9 bases from J, the gap between germline ends came to 15 bases. Germline loops: CDR1 SGHNT, CDR2 YYREEE (reference sequence). CDR3 in amino acids: CASSTDSRDTQYF. The CDR3 DNA follows: TGTGCCAGCAGCACCGACTCTCGTGACACGCAGTATTTT. Complete variable domain (other parts from reference TRBV5-4 and TRBJ2-3): ETGVTQSPTHLIKTRGQQVTLRCSSQSGHNTVSWYQQALGQGPQFIFQYYREEENGRGNFPPRFSGLQFPNYSSELNVNALELDDSALYLCASSTDSRDTQYFGPGTRLTVL.